This T cell receptor (beta chain) was sequenced in a study of cytomegalovirus exposure and HLA in healthy donors. General study points: The authors enumerated around 150 TCR beta chains as linked to cytomegalovirus.

Trimming stripped 5 bases from V and 0 bases from J, with 16 bases between. Germline assignment: CDR1 LNHNV and CDR2 YYDKDF (reference sequence). CDR3 length equals 16 residues. Only in-frame clones appear in the TCRdb table, and some are missing; sequencing was by immunoSEQ multiplex PCR. The table lists about 98,000 clones, about 83% of them singletons. About this clone: Its antigen is as yet unknown.

Sequencing used PBMCs. This receptor was identified in a woman aged 30 to 39 in good health and CMV-seronegative. V is TRBV15 and J is TRBJ2-5; possibly TRBD1 for D (5 bases). CDR3 nucleotide sequence: TGTGCCACCAGCGCCCCAGCGACAGCCTACCAAGAGACCCAGTACTTC. Protein: CATSAPATAYQETQYF. The variable domain in full, completed from reference TRBV15 and TRBJ2-5, reads DAMVIQNPRYQVTQFGKPVTLSCSQTLNHNVMYWYQQKSSQAPKLLFHYYDKDFNNEADTPDNFQSRRPNTSFCFLDIRSPGLGDTAMYLCATSAPATAYQETQYFGPGTRLLVL.